This T cell receptor (beta chain) was found in a study of T cell responses to AZD1222 COVID-19 vaccine. Germline-derived CDR1 and CDR2 are SGHRS and YFSETQ. The CDR3 has 15 amino acids. V gave up 1 base and J gave up 8 bases; unmatched junction bases: 5. Study findings and constraints: Spike regions recognized by vaccine-associated CD4 TCRs spanned the protein, led by 160-218 and 743-854. There were mostly white British donors and more females than males, and clonal diversity was possibly underestimated. Receipt of two AZD1222 doses was followed by a rise in Spike-specific TCR breadth and depth. The study reported that nearly half of spike-specific TCRs target unmutated variant regions.

Here immunoSEQ multiplex PCR was the method, and the copy in TCRdb shows in-frame clones only, minus some. The table lists 150,000 to 200,000 clones, 90% to 95% of them singletons. Comment on this clone: Its antigen is still unknown.

This receptor was identified in an adult in good health. The chain couples TRBV5-1 to TRBJ1-4; 10 bases fit TRBD1. The input for sequencing was peripheral blood, taken on day 0 of AZD1222 vaccination. The CDR3, as DNA: TGCGCCAGCAGCTTGCCGGGACAGGGGAAAGAAAAACTGTTTTTT. Its translation is CASSLPGQGKEKLFF.